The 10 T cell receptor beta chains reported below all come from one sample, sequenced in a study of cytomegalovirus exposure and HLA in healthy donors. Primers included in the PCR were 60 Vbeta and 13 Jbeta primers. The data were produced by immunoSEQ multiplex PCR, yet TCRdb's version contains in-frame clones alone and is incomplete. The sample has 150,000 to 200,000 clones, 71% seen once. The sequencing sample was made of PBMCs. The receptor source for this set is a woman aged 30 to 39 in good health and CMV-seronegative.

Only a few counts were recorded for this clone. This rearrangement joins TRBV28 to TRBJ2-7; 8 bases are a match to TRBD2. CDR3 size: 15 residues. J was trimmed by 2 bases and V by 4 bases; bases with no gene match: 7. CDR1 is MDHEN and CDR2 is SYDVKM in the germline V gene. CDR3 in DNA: TGTGCCAGCAGTTCCCCGGGGGGGGGCACCTACGAGCAGTACTTC. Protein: CASSSPGGGTYEQYF.

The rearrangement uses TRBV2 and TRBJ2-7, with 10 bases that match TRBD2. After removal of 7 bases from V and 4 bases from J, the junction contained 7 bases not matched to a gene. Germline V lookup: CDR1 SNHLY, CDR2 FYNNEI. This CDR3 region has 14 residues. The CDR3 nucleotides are TGTGCCAGCAAAAGGGCAGCGGGGGGGTACGAGCAGTACTTC. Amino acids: CASKRAAGGYEQYF. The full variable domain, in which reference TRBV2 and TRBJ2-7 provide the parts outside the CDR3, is EPEVTQTPSHQVTQMGQEVILRCVPISNHLYFYWYRQILGQKVEFLVSFYNNEISEKSEIFDDQFSVERPDGSNFTLKIRSTKLEDSAMYFCASKRAAGGYEQYFGPGTRLTVT.

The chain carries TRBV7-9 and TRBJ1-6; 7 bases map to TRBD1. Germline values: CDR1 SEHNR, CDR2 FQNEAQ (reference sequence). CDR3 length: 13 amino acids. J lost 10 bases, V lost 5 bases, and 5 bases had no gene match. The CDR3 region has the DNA TGTGCCAGCAGCGTGACAGGGAGCTCACCCCTCCACTTT. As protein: CASSVTGSSPLHF.

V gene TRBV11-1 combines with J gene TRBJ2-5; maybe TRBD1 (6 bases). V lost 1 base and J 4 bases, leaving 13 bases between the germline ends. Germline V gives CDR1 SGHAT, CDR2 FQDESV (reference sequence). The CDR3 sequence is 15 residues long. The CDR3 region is CASSLVPEGVETQYF. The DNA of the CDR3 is TGTGCCAGCAGCTTAGTACCTGAGGGGGTAGAGACCCAGTACTTC.

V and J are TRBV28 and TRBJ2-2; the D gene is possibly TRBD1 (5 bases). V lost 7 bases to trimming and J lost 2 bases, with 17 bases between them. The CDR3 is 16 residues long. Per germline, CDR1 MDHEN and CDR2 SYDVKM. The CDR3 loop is CASNIVRGHNTGELFF. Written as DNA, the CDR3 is TGTGCCAGCAACATCGTTCGTGGACACAACACCGGGGAGCTGTTTTTT. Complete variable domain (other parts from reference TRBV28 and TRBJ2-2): DVKVTQSSRYLVKRTGEKVFLECVQDMDHENMFWYRQDPGLGLRLIYFSYDVKMKEKGDIPEGYSVSREKKERFSLILESASTNQTSMYLCASNIVRGHNTGELFFGEGSRLTVL.

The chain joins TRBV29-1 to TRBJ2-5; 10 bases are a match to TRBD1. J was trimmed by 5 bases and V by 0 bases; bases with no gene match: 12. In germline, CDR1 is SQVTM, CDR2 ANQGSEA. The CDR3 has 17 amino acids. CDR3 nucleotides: TGCAGCGTTGAAGAGGGACAGGGGAGTTCCACCCGGGAGACCCAGTACTTC. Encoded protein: CSVEEGQGSSTRETQYF.

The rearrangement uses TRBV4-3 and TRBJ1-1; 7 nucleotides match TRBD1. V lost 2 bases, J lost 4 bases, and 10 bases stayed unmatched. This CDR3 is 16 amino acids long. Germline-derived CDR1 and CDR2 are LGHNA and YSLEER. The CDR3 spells CASSQPNYRGPTEAFF. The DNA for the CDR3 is TGCGCCAGCAGCCAACCCAATTACAGGGGTCCCACTGAAGCTTTCTTT.

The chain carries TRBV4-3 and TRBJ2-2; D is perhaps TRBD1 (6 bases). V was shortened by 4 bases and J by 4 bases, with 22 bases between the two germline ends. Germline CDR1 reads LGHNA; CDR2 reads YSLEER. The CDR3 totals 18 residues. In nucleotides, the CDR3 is TGCGCCAGCAGCCGCGGACAGTACCGATCGGGATCCACCGGGGAGCTGTTTTTT. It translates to CASSRGQYRSGSTGELFF.

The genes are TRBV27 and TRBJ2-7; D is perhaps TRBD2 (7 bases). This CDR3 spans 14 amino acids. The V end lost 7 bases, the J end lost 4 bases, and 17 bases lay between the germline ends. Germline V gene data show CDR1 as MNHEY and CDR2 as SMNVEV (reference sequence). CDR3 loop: CASNPAGAYYEQYF. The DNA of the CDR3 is TGTGCCAGCAACCCCGCGGGGGCGTATTACGAGCAGTACTTC.

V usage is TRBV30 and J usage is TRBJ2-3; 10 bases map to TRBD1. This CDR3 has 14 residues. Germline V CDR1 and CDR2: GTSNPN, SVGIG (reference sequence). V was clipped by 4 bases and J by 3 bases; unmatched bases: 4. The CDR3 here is CAWNPGQGTDTQYF. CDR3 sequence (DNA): TGTGCCTGGAACCCGGGACAGGGGACAGATACGCAGTATTTT.